A selection of T cell receptor beta chains follows, all from one sample in a study of neurological immune-mediated disorders. One entry per CDR3 protein results from TCRdb running MiXCR on the 5' RACE reads. The sample has about 38,000 distinct CDR3 sequences; around 10% are singletons. Input material: PBMCs. The origin of the receptors is a man in his fifties or sixties with HTLV-1-associated myelopathy (HAM/TSP). CDR3s include the opening cysteine and the closing phenylalanine or tryptophan. The D gene is left open where the match is weak. Size is stated for part of the rows, as once, few or many counts, or as a class when the clone is expanded.

v_gene	d_gene	j_gene	len	abundance	CDR3nt	CDR3aa
TRBV7-2	TRBD2	TRBJ2-7	16	many	TGTGCCAGCAGCCAGTCGGGAGGCACATTCTCCTACGAGCAGTACTTC	CASSQSGGTFSYEQYF
TRBV20-1	NA	TRBJ2-7	12	NA	TGCAGTGCTAGGGCCGGGACCTACGAGCAGTACTTC	CSARAGTYEQYF
TRBV5-6	TRBD2	TRBJ2-3	14	many	TGTGCCAGCCTGACTAGCGGAAGCACAGATACGCAGTATTTT	CASLTSGSTDTQYF
TRBV5-1	NA	TRBJ1-4	15	many	TGCGCCAGCACCACCTCCGGGACAACGAATGAAAAACTGTTTTTT	CASTTSGTTNEKLFF
TRBV5-1	NA	TRBJ2-7	11	many	TGCGCCAGCTCGGGCAGGGAGGAGCAGTACTTC	CASSGREEQYF
TRBV27	NA	TRBJ2-1	17	many	TGTGCCAGCAGTTTACGCTCGTCGGGACACAACTCCGGTGAGCAGTTCTTC	CASSLRSSGHNSGEQFF
TRBV6-1	TRBD1	TRBJ2-1	14	many	TGTGCCAGCGGGAGACAGGGGGCCTACAATGAGCAGTTCTTC	CASGRQGAYNEQFF
TRBV5-1	NA	TRBJ2-7	15	many	TGCGCCAGCAGCTTGGCCGGTGGGCAGGACTACGAGCAGTACTTC	CASSLAGGQDYEQYF
TRBV4-2	TRBD1	TRBJ2-3	15	many	TGTGCCAGCAGCCTTGGACAGGTTAACTCAGATACGCAGTATTTT	CASSLGQVNSDTQYF
TRBV28	TRBD2	TRBJ2-2	14	many	TGTGTCAGCAAAGCGGGAGGGCAGACCGGGGAGCTGTTTTTT	CVSKAGGQTGELFF
TRBV9	NA	TRBJ2-1	13	many	TGTGCCAGCAGCGCCCATCTTGGGGATGATCGGTTCTTC	CASSAHLGDDRFF
TRBV7-9	TRBD1	TRBJ2-2	16	many	TGTGCCAGCAGCTTAGAGGGACAGCCATTAACCGGGGAGCTGTTTTTT	CASSLEGQPLTGELFF
TRBV5-1	TRBD1	TRBJ1-1	13	NA	TGCGCCAGCAGCCGGGGACAGTTCACTGAAGCTTTCTTT	CASSRGQFTEAFF